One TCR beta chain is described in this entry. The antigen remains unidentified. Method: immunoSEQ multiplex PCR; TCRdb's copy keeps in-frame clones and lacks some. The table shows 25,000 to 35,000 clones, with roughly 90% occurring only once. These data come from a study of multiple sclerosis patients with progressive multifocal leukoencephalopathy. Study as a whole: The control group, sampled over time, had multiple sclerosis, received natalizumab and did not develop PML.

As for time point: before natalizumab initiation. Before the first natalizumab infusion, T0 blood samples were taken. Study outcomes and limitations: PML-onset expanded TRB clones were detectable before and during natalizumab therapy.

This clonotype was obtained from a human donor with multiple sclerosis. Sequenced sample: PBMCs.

CDR3 sequence reads: CASSLSGGYTEAFF. The CDR3 DNA is TGTGCCAGCAGTTTAAGTGGGGGTTACACTGAAGCTTTCTTT. V is TRBV28 and J is TRBJ1-1, with TRBD1 as a possible D gene (5 bases). Germline V gene data show CDR1 as MDHEN and CDR2 as SYDVKM. The CDR3 extends over 14 amino acids. Deletions cut 2 bases from V and 3 bases from J, with 10 bases between.